This T cell receptor beta chain comes out of a study of OX40 agonist ivuxolimab in advanced cancers. The CDR3 loop spans 16 amino acids. V trimming: 3 bases; J trimming: 10 bases; junction bases outside the gene matches: 14. Germline CDR1 and CDR2: MNHEY and SMNVEV (reference sequence). Assay: immunoSEQ multiplex PCR; the TCRdb copy retains only in-frame clones and omits some. The sample consists of some 52,000 clones, 80% to 95% of them appearing once. Comments on this clone: Its antigen remains unknown.

Overall study results and limits: Low normalized T-cell clonal expansion was additionally recorded for some nonresponders.

The source was CD4+ or CD8+ T cells sorted from blood, collected in a trial of the OX40 agonist ivuxolimab. The genes are TRBV27 and TRBJ2-1; 8 bases fit TRBD1. This receptor was obtained from an adult with an advanced solid tumor such as melanoma, head and neck, liver or kidney cancer. CDR3 sequence (DNA): TGTGCCAGCAGTTTTAGCGCCGGAAACAGGGGGGACGAGCAGTTCTTC. Protein sequence: CASSFSAGNRGDEQFF.